This T cell receptor beta chain was identified in a study of blood T cell repertoires in COVID-19. Study details: PBMCs, B-cell-depleted T cells, or T cells provided the cDNA or gDNA that made up the material.

The CDR3 has 16 residues. Trimming removed 5 bases at V and 2 bases at J, with 17 bases between. CDR1 and CDR2 (germline): LNHDA, SQIVND (reference sequence). Assay used: immunoSEQ multiplex PCR; TCRdb lists only in-frame clones, some missing. The sample carries about 150,000 clones, approximately 83% recorded once. Sequenced input: peripheral blood. V gene TRBV19 combines with J gene TRBJ2-3; weak D call: TRBD2 (7 bases). The receptor comes from a woman aged 55-69 years with COVID-19, enrolled during active disease. The CDR3 DNA reads TGTGCCAGTAGTCCCGCTAGGGGGGGGGCCACAGATACGCAGTATTTT. It specifies CASSPARGGATDTQYF.